Given below is one T cell receptor beta chain in context. This specimen comes from a study of blood T cell repertoires in COVID-19. Ages ranged from roughly 18 to 100 years, with residence in more than 20 US areas. Clones were sequenced by immunoSEQ multiplex PCR, and TCRdb holds only the in-frame ones, with some missing. The profile shows 200,000 to 300,000 clones, approximately 88% of them singletons. Germline CDR1 reads SEHNR; CDR2 reads FQNEAQ (reference sequence). This CDR3 comprises 14 residues. V dropped 5 bases and J dropped 3; count of bases not matched to a gene: 4. The clonotype was recovered from a woman in her forties with acute COVID-19. The chain combines TRBV7-9 with TRBJ1-3; TRBD1 matches 7 bases. Sample: PBMCs or T cells enriched from blood (not recorded which). The CDR3, as DNA: TGTGCCAGCAGCCAAGGGACAGTTGGAAACACCATATATTTT. It codes for CASSQGTVGNTIYF.